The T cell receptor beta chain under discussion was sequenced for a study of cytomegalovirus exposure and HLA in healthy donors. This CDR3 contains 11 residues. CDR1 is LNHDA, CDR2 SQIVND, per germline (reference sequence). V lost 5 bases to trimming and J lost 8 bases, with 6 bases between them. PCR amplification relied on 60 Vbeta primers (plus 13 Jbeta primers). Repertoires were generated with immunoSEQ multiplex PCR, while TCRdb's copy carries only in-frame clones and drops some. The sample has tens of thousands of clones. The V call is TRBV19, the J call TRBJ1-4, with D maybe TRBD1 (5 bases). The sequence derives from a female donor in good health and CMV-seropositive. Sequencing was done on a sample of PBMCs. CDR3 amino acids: CASSYREKLFF. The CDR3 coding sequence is TGTGCCAGTAGTTACAGGGAAAAACTGTTTTTT.